This record covers a single T cell receptor beta chain. With V trimmed by 5 bases and J by 5 bases, 7 bases remained unmatched. Per the germline V gene, CDR1 is MNHEY and CDR2 is SVGAGI. The length of the CDR3 is 14 residues. These data are taken from a study of blood T cell repertoires in COVID-19. Background on the study: The United States, Italy and Spain were the sources of the acute and convalescent COVID-19 samples. Sample material is recorded as cDNA or gDNA derived from T cells, B-cell-depleted T cells, or PBMCs.

Authors' data handling: Reference gene primer amplification gave estimated nucleated cell counts. The method was immunoSEQ multiplex PCR; TCRdb's version includes in-frame clones alone and lacks a portion of them. V, J and clone size reflect that table, while D and trimming were determined from the DNA. The sample lists some 73,000 clones; more than 80% were seen once. This clonotype was obtained from a human donor in a cohort sampled during active COVID-19. The specimen was peripheral blood. The chain is built from TRBV6-5 and TRBJ1-1, with 8 nucleotides matching TRBD1. CDR3 amino acids: CASSLRTGWTEAFF. The CDR3 nucleotides read TGTGCCAGCAGTCTTCGGACAGGGTGGACTGAAGCTTTCTTT.